A single sample gave rise to the 14 T cell receptor beta chains below, sequenced in a study of cytomegalovirus exposure and HLA in healthy donors. The PCR employed 60 Vbeta primers together with 13 Jbeta primers. Here immunoSEQ multiplex PCR was the method, and the copy in TCRdb shows in-frame clones only, minus some. Of roughly 84,000 clones listed, about 78% are singletons. The sequencing input was PBMCs. These receptors were obtained from a man over 45 in good health and CMV-seronegative.

V usage is TRBV7-2 and J usage is TRBJ1-2, with 10 bases that match TRBD1. Germline V CDR1 and CDR2: SGHTA, FQGNSA. This CDR3 region has 13 residues. V dropped 5 bases and J dropped 7; count of bases not matched to a gene: 4. This CDR3 reads CASSPGTGAGYTF. DNA of the CDR3: TGTGCCAGCAGCCCCGGGACAGGGGCTGGCTACACCTTC.

The chain has TRBV9 and TRBJ1-2; tentative D call: TRBD1 (5 bases). Trimming left V 4 bases short and J 6 bases short, with 19 bases between. The CDR3 length is 15 residues. Looked up from germline, CDR1 is SGDLS and CDR2 is YYNGEE. The CDR3 DNA is TGTGCCAGCAGCCTAGGGAGGGGCGGAGCGGATGGCTACACCTTC. Its protein product is CASSLGRGGADGYTF.

The count of this clone is one. V is TRBV5-1 and J is TRBJ1-1, with D tentatively TRBD1 (6 bases). The CDR3 covers 14 residues. V lost 0 bases and J 1 base, leaving 7 bases between the germline ends. Germline lookup yields CDR1 SGHRS and CDR2 YFSETQ. For the CDR3, the DNA is TGCGCCAGCAGCTTGGAGGGACAGAACACTGAAGCTTTCTTT. It yields the protein CASSLEGQNTEAFF.

Turning to this clone: Germline is not matched at one junction end, which may reflect a read error. In the same sample, other DNA sequences code for this CDR3. CDR3 amino acids: CATRRQGNTGELFF. Written as DNA, the CDR3 is TGTGCCACCCGAAGACAGGGGAACACCGGGGAGCTGTTCTTT. The chain combines TRBV6-1 with TRBJ2-2, with 8 nucleotides matching TRBD1. The germline CDR1 and CDR2 sequences are MNHNS and SASEGT. The CDR3 runs to 14 residues.

This clone has only one observation. J is TRBJ2-3 and V is TRBV7-6, with D maybe TRBD1 (7 bases). This CDR3 region has 16 residues. CDR1 is SGHVS and CDR2 is FNYEAQ in the germline V gene. V lost 5 bases and J 0 bases, leaving 15 bases between the germline ends. The CDR3 sequence: CASSEQGGASTDTQYF. Here the CDR3 DNA reads TGTGCCAGCAGCGAGCAGGGGGGAGCTAGCACAGATACGCAGTATTTT. Full variable domain (remainder filled in from reference TRBV7-6 and TRBJ2-3): GAGVSQSPRYKVTKRGQDVALRCDPISGHVSLYWYRQALGQGPEFLTYFNYEAQQDKSGLPNDRFSAERPEGSISTLTIQRTEQRDSAMYRCASSEQGGASTDTQYFGPGTRLTVL.

The chain recombines TRBV29-1 with TRBJ1-4; perhaps TRBD1 as D (6 bases). This CDR3 region has 13 residues. Trimming shortened V by 5 bases and J by 5 bases, and 12 bases separated the two germline ends. Per the germline V gene, CDR1 is SQVTM and CDR2 is ANQGSEA. This CDR3 reads CSVSQGPNEKLFF. The CDR3 coding sequence is TGCAGCGTTTCACAGGGACCCAATGAAAAACTGTTTTTT.

V gene TRBV2 combines with J gene TRBJ2-1; 7 nucleotides match TRBD2. Losses at the gene ends were 7 bases for V and 6 bases for J; bases not matched to a gene: 9. Germline CDR1 is SNHLY and CDR2 is FYNNEI. The CDR3 runs 14 residues. CDR3 DNA sequence: TGTGCCAGCACCAGAAGCGCTAGCGGCAATGAGCAGTTCTTC. Translated: CASTRSASGNEQFF. Together with reference TRBV2 and TRBJ2-1, the CDR3 gives the full variable domain: EPEVTQTPSHQVTQMGQEVILRCVPISNHLYFYWYRQILGQKVEFLVSFYNNEISEKSEIFDDQFSVERPDGSNFTLKIRSTKLEDSAMYFCASTRSASGNEQFFGPGTRLTVL.

The chain is built from TRBV5-1 and TRBJ2-1, with TRBD2 matching 10 bases. The trim removed 1 base at V and 8 bases at J, leaving 6 bases unmatched. The length of the CDR3 is 15 residues. Germline V gene data show CDR1 as SGHRS and CDR2 as YFSETQ. The CDR3 region is CASSLLAGGGDEQFF. Here the CDR3 DNA reads TGCGCCAGCAGCTTGTTAGCGGGGGGAGGCGATGAGCAGTTCTTC.

The CDR3 DNA is TGTGCCAGCAGCTTAGTCGTCGGGGTCGGCTACGAGCAGTACTTC. Protein sequence: CASSLVVGVGYEQYF. The chain has TRBV7-2 and TRBJ2-7, with D maybe TRBD2 (5 bases). Trimming took off 1 base at V and 3 bases at J, with 13 bases between the two ends. Germline CDR1 SGHTA, CDR2 FQGNSA. CDR3 length: 15 residues.

The chain carries TRBV30 and TRBJ1-2; 8 bases line up with TRBD1. The ends lost 5 bases at V and 7 bases at J; junction bases unmatched: 3. This CDR3 is built from 11 residues. Germline loops: CDR1 GTSNPN, CDR2 SVGIG (reference sequence). CDR3 in amino acids: CAWGQGAGYTF. The CDR3 nucleotides are TGTGCCTGGGGACAGGGCGCTGGCTACACCTTC.

This clone was seen only once. V and J are TRBV7-3 and TRBJ1-5; TRBD1 matches at 8 bases. This CDR3 spans 16 amino acids. The V segment lost 5 bases and the J segment 7 bases; nucleotides outside the gene matches: 13. Looked up from germline, CDR1 is SGHTA and CDR2 is FQGTGA. In DNA, the CDR3 is TGTGCCAGCAGCCCCCACCCGGACAGGGCTCGGCAGCCCCAGCATTTT. Its translation: CASSPHPDRARQPQHF. The full variable domain, completed using reference TRBV7-3 and TRBJ1-5, is GAGVSQTPSNKVTEKGKYVELRCDPISGHTALYWYRQSLGQGPEFLIYFQGTGAADDSGLPNDRFFAVRPEGSVSTLKIQRTERGDSAVYLCASSPHPDRARQPQHFGDGTRLSIL.

The chain employs TRBV5-1 and TRBJ1-6; 7 nucleotides agree with TRBD1. Germline V gene lookup returns CDR1 SGHRS and CDR2 YFSETQ. V shed 1 base, J shed 6 bases, and the junction held 4 bases outside the gene matches. There are 15 residues in the CDR3. The CDR3 loop reads CASSLSGGGNSPLHF. The CDR3 nucleotides read TGCGCCAGCAGCTTGTCAGGGGGTGGTAATTCACCCCTCCACTTT.

The gene calls are TRBV9 and TRBJ2-2; the match to TRBD2 covers 8 bases. Germline CDR1 is SGDLS and CDR2 is YYNGEE. The CDR3 covers 16 residues. With V trimmed by 3 bases and J by 4 bases, 8 bases remained unmatched. This chain's CDR3 is CASSGGGTPGTGELFF. The DNA of the CDR3 is TGTGCCAGCAGCGGCGGGGGGACCCCGGGCACCGGGGAGCTGTTTTTT.

The chain recombines TRBV7-2 with TRBJ2-3, with TRBD2 identical over 15 bases. The J segment lost 3 bases and the V segment lost 4 bases, leaving 11 bases of the junction unmatched. In germline, CDR1 is SGHTA, CDR2 FQGNSA. The CDR3 length is 19 residues. The CDR3 region has the DNA TGTGCCAGCAGCTCTGGACTAGCGGGGGGGATCCGGGGGACAGATACGCAGTATTTT. Residues: CASSSGLAGGIRGTDTQYF.